These 32 T cell receptor beta chains originate from one sample sequenced in a study of shared T cell receptors in the human thymus. The data were produced by immunoSEQ multiplex PCR, yet TCRdb's version contains in-frame clones alone and is incomplete. The table records hundreds of thousands of clones, 80% to 90% of them present only once. These same records also appear under a second study, on human thymus T cells.

Sequencing input: thymocytes. The receptor source for this set is a girl under three years old with a congenital heart defect.

This chain joins TRBV5-4 and TRBJ1-6; D might be TRBD1 (5 bases). Trimming stripped 0 bases from V and 6 bases from J, with 13 bases between. Germline V gives CDR1 SGHNT, CDR2 YYREEE (reference sequence). There are 16 residues in the CDR3. This CDR3 reads CASSLVSGSRNSPLHF. CDR3 DNA: TGTGCCAGCAGCTTGGTTTCAGGGTCTCGTAATTCACCCCTCCACTTT.

V usage is TRBV4-1 and J usage is TRBJ1-2, with no clear D. The CDR3 consists of 13 residues. Germline loops: CDR1 MGHRA, CDR2 YSYEKL. V was clipped by 1 base and J by 6 bases, with 9 bases between them. The chain's CDR3 is CASSQVRVDGYTF. The CDR3 DNA is TGCGCCAGCAGCCAAGTTAGAGTTGATGGCTACACCTTC.

V is TRBV28 and J is TRBJ2-3; 8 nucleotides match TRBD2. The CDR3 contains 14 residues. Trimming at V came to 8 bases and at J to 0 bases, leaving 4 bases not matched to a gene. Germline loops: CDR1 MDHEN, CDR2 SYDVKM. This CDR3 is CASRQRGSTDTQYF. CDR3 coding DNA: TGTGCCAGCCGTCAGCGGGGGAGCACAGATACGCAGTATTTT.

The chain recombines TRBV10-3 with TRBJ2-3; 8 bases are a match to TRBD2. J was trimmed by 5 bases and V by 3 bases; bases with no gene match: 4. The CDR3 loop spans 14 amino acids. The germline V gene encodes CDR1 ENHRY and CDR2 SYGVKD. CDR3 protein: CAISDGGGEDTQYF. The CDR3 region has the DNA TGTGCCATCAGTGACGGGGGGGGCGAAGATACGCAGTATTTT.

The J gene is TRBJ1-1, the V gene TRBV6-5; D is undetermined. The CDR3 covers 14 residues. Germline V CDR1 and CDR2: MNHEY, SVGAGI. V was shortened by 10 bases and J by 8 bases, with 23 bases between the two germline ends. The CDR3 nucleotides read TGTGCCACCACGTCGCCGGGATTCCCCTCCGAAGCTTTCTTT. Amino acid sequence: CATTSPGFPSEAFF.

J is TRBJ2-7 and V is TRBV27, with a weak D call TRBD2 (7 bases). Between the trimmed V and J ends, which lost 2 bases and 3 bases, there was a span of 17 bases. The CDR3 sequence is 16 residues long. Germline CDR1 and CDR2: MNHEY and SMNVEV (reference sequence). In nucleotides, the CDR3 is TGTGCCAGCAGTTTAGTTTCCGGGGGGCCCCTCTACGAGCAGTACTTC. It specifies CASSLVSGGPLYEQYF.

CDR3 DNA: TGTGCCAGCAGCGCACCTAAAGGGGCTGAAGCTTTCTTT. This encodes CASSAPKGAEAFF. V usage is TRBV7-9 and J usage is TRBJ1-1; D possibly corresponds to TRBD1 (5 bases). The germline V and J ends were trimmed by 5 bases and 6 bases, with 13 bases remaining between them. CDR3 length: 13 residues. CDR1 is SEHNR, CDR2 FQNEAQ, per germline (reference sequence).

The V and J genes are TRBV23-1 and TRBJ2-5, with D tentatively TRBD2 (7 bases). TRBV23-1 is flagged as an ORF with uncertain function. Deletions cut 2 bases from V and 4 bases from J, with 23 bases between. The CDR3 runs to 18 residues. For the CDR3, the DNA is TGCGCCAGCAGTCAACCTTCCAGGTGGGGGGGCAGTCCAGAGACCCAGTACTTC. Amino acids: CASSQPSRWGGSPETQYF.

The chain uses TRBV7-4 and TRBJ1-1; perhaps TRBD1 as D (5 bases). This CDR3 region has 17 residues. V lost 5 bases and J 3 bases, leaving 22 bases between the germline ends. CDR1 and CDR2 from the germline V gene are SGHVT and SQSDAQ. The CDR3 region has the DNA TGTGCCAGCAGCCCCCCCACAGGCCCACCTAGGCACACTGAAGCTTTCTTT. This translates into CASSPPTGPPRHTEAFF.

The chain carries TRBV28 and TRBJ1-1; tentative D call: TRBD1 (5 bases). CDR1 is MDHEN, CDR2 SYDVKM, per germline. V was shortened by 6 bases and J by 3 bases, with 23 bases between the two germline ends. This CDR3 comprises 17 residues. CDR3 loop: CASSPPYRHEADTEAFF. As DNA, the CDR3 is TGTGCCAGCAGCCCCCCGTACAGGCACGAGGCAGACACTGAAGCTTTCTTT.

The rearrangement links TRBV7-9 to TRBJ2-2; weak D call: TRBD1 (6 bases). The length of the CDR3 is 19 residues. Germline V gene sequence: CDR1 SEHNR, CDR2 FQNEAQ (reference sequence). V was shortened by 5 bases and J by 0 bases, with 22 bases between the two germline ends. The CDR3 DNA is TGTGCCAGCAGCCAAAATGGGGGCTTCTCTTTCGCGAACACCGGGGAGCTGTTTTTT. Translation: CASSQNGGFSFANTGELFF.

The chain is built from TRBV9 and TRBJ1-3; D unresolved. Germline CDR1 reads SGDLS; CDR2 reads YYNGEE. The CDR3 spans 12 residues. The V end was cut by 0 bases, the J end by 14 bases, with 12 bases between. Here the CDR3 reads CASSVEGSVVYF. In nucleotides, the CDR3 is TGTGCCAGCAGCGTAGAAGGGAGCGTCGTATATTTT.

The V and J genes are TRBV5-1 and TRBJ1-2; 9 nucleotides agree with TRBD1. The J segment lost 6 bases and the V segment lost 3 bases, leaving 9 bases of the junction unmatched. The germline V gene has CDR1 SGHRS and CDR2 YFSETQ. The CDR3 runs to 15 residues. The CDR3 reads CASSSHYRGRDGYTF. In DNA form, the CDR3 reads TGCGCCAGCAGCTCACATTACAGGGGGCGGGATGGCTACACCTTC.

This chain uses TRBV27 with TRBJ2-2; 7 bases are shared with TRBD2. Germline lookup yields CDR1 MNHEY and CDR2 SMNVEV (reference sequence). With V trimmed by 4 bases and J by 0 bases, 14 bases remained unmatched. This CDR3 has 19 residues. The CDR3 DNA sequence: TGTGCCAGCAGTTCCCTCTCTTGGGGGAGGGTTGCGAACACCGGGGAGCTGTTTTTT. Encoded protein: CASSSLSWGRVANTGELFF.

This chain uses TRBV7-9 with TRBJ2-2, with TRBD1 matching 7 bases. Per germline, CDR1 SEHNR and CDR2 FQNEAQ (reference sequence). After removal of 5 bases from V and 4 bases from J, the junction contained 7 bases not matched to a gene. This CDR3 is built from 15 residues. DNA of the CDR3: TGTGCCAGCAGCCTCATCGGGACAGTCACCGGGGAGCTGTTTTTT. This sequence encodes CASSLIGTVTGELFF. The complete variable domain, with remaining parts taken from reference TRBV7-9 and TRBJ2-2, reads DTGVSQNPRHKITKRGQNVTFRCDPISEHNRLYWYRQTLGQGPEFLTYFQNEAQLEKSRLLSDRFSAERPKGSFSTLEIQRTEQGDSAMYLCASSLIGTVTGELFFGEGSRLTVL.

The V gene is TRBV6-1, the J gene TRBJ1-1; 7 nucleotides match TRBD1. The CDR3 spans 14 residues. Germline lookup yields CDR1 MNHNS and CDR2 SASEGT. V gave up 7 bases and J gave up 4 bases; unmatched junction bases: 9. The CDR3 protein is CASNYRGGGTEAFF. CDR3 nucleotide sequence: TGTGCCAGCAACTACAGGGGTGGCGGCACTGAAGCTTTCTTT.

This rearrangement joins TRBV5-8 to TRBJ2-7, with D unresolved. Germline CDR1 and CDR2: SGHTS and YDEGEE. This CDR3 contains 13 residues. V lost 4 bases and J 0 bases, leaving 8 bases between the germline ends. CDR3 sequence reads: CASSPGFSYEQYF. CDR3 DNA: TGTGCCAGCAGCCCCGGGTTCTCCTACGAGCAGTACTTC.

The chain carries TRBV2 and TRBJ1-5; the match to TRBD1 covers 9 bases. The length of the CDR3 is 14 residues. CDR1 and CDR2 from the germline V gene are SNHLY and FYNNEI. V lost 7 bases and J lost 5; bases outside the gene matches: 6. CDR3 nucleotides: TGTGCCAGCACTGCGGGACAGGGAGATCAGCCCCAGCATTTT. It encodes CASTAGQGDQPQHF.

The rearrangement joins TRBV30 to TRBJ1-1; 8 bases agree with TRBD1. Germline CDR1 is GTSNPN and CDR2 is SVGIG (reference sequence). This CDR3 comprises 16 residues. Trimming took 5 bases from V and 2 from J; bases not matched to a gene: 13. In DNA, the CDR3 is TGTGCCTGGGGTAACCGGGACAGGTCCGTCAACACTGAAGCTTTCTTT. Translating gives CAWGNRDRSVNTEAFF.

Notes on this clone: Germline is not matched at one junction end, which may reflect a read error. The same CDR3 also results from other DNA sequences found in this sample. J is TRBJ1-6 and V is TRBV5-6, with a tentative D call TRBD1 (6 bases). Looked up from germline, CDR1 is SGHDT and CDR2 is YYEEEE. The CDR3 is made up of 19 amino acids. In DNA form, the CDR3 reads TGTGCCAGCAGCTATTTTGCCATATGGGGGGGCTCTTGGAATTCCCCCCTCCACTTT. Encoded protein: CASSYFAIWGGSWNSPLHF.

This sequence joins TRBV15 and TRBJ1-1; maybe TRBD1 (5 bases). With 1 base removed from V and 5 bases from J, the gap between germline ends came to 20 bases. CDR3 length: 17 amino acids. Germline values: CDR1 LNHNV, CDR2 YYDKDF (reference sequence). The CDR3 nucleotides are TGTGCCACCAGCAGAGTTTCGGCGGAGGGGCTGGGGACTGAAGCTTTCTTT. It translates to CATSRVSAEGLGTEAFF.

This clone was found a few times. V gene TRBV15 combines with J gene TRBJ1-2, with TRBD1 matching 7 bases. CDR1 and CDR2 (germline): LNHNV, YYDKDF (reference sequence). The CDR3 covers 15 residues. Unmatched junction bases numbered 6, after V lost 3 bases and J lost 2 bases. CDR3 sequence reads: CATSRTTGSNYGYTF. As DNA, the CDR3 is TGTGCCACCAGCAGGACGACAGGGAGCAACTATGGCTACACCTTC.

This sequence joins TRBV5-1 and TRBJ2-5, with D maybe TRBD2 (6 bases). Trimming removed 6 bases at V and 4 bases at J, with 22 bases between. This CDR3 region has 16 residues. Per the germline V gene, CDR1 is SGHRS and CDR2 is YFSETQ. CDR3 nucleotide sequence: TGCGCCAGCACCAAGGGCGCCAGGGCCGGGGGAGAGACCCAGTACTTC. Protein product: CASTKGARAGGETQYF. The whole variable domain, remainder taken from reference TRBV5-1 and TRBJ2-5, is KAGVTQTPRYLIKTRGQQVTLSCSPISGHRSVSWYQQTPGQGLQFLFEYFSETQRNKGNFPGRFSGRQFSNSRSEMNVSTLELGDSALYLCASTKGARAGGETQYFGPGTRLLVL.

The rearrangement joins TRBV6-5 to TRBJ2-5; weak D call: TRBD2 (6 bases). Trimming removed 6 bases from V and 4 bases from J, with 15 bases in between. Looked up from germline, CDR1 is MNHEY and CDR2 is SVGAGI. The CDR3 sequence is 14 residues long. CDR3 amino acids: CASRSGTFLETQYF. CDR3 nucleotides: TGTGCCAGCAGATCCGGGACTTTTCTAGAGACCCAGTACTTC.

The V and J genes are TRBV5-4 and TRBJ1-5; 8 positions match TRBD1. Per germline, CDR1 SGHNT and CDR2 YYREEE (reference sequence). Losses at the gene ends were 0 bases for V and 0 bases for J; bases not matched to a gene: 8. The CDR3 loop spans 18 amino acids. CDR3 DNA: TGTGCCAGCAGCTTGGACGGACAGGGAGCCTATAGCAATCAGCCCCAGCATTTT. This gives the protein CASSLDGQGAYSNQPQHF. Using reference TRBV5-4 and TRBJ1-5 for the parts outside the CDR3, the full variable domain is ETGVTQSPTHLIKTRGQQVTLRCSSQSGHNTVSWYQQALGQGPQFIFQYYREEENGRGNFPPRFSGLQFPNYSSELNVNALELDDSALYLCASSLDGQGAYSNQPQHFGDGTRLSIL.

This sequence joins TRBV7-9 and TRBJ2-2; 8 positions agree with TRBD1. CDR1 SEHNR and CDR2 FQNEAQ come from the germline V gene (reference sequence). The CDR3 is 16 amino acids. The ends lost 5 bases at V and 1 base at J; junction bases unmatched: 6. CDR3: CASSQSDRENTGELFF. CDR3 DNA: TGTGCCAGCAGCCAATCGGACAGGGAGAACACCGGGGAGCTGTTTTTT.

The genes are TRBV5-8 and TRBJ1-2; D call uncertain. Germline V gene data show CDR1 as SGHTS and CDR2 as YDEGEE. CDR3 length: 13 residues. Trimming shortened V by 0 bases and J by 7 bases, and 10 bases separated the two germline ends. The CDR3: CASSLGLVRGYTF. The CDR3 nucleotides are TGTGCCAGCAGCTTGGGACTTGTGCGTGGCTACACCTTC.

The CDR3 protein is CASSPGEMGDRGRTQPQHF. CDR3 bases: TGTGCCAGCAGCCCCGGCGAAATGGGAGACAGGGGGCGAACTCAGCCCCAGCATTTT. The V and J genes are TRBV9 and TRBJ1-5; 10 bases are a match to TRBD1. The CDR3 has 19 amino acids. Germline assignment: CDR1 SGDLS and CDR2 YYNGEE. The J segment lost 6 bases and the V segment lost 4 bases, leaving 19 bases of the junction unmatched. The complete variable domain, with remaining parts taken from reference TRBV9 and TRBJ1-5, reads DSGVTQTPKHLITATGQRVTLRCSPRSGDLSVYWYQQSLDQGLQFLIQYYNGEERAKGNILERFSAQQFPDLHSELNLSSLELGDSALYFCASSPGEMGDRGRTQPQHFGDGTRLSIL.

The chain recombines TRBV2 with TRBJ2-1; 14 bases align to TRBD2. Germline lookup yields CDR1 SNHLY and CDR2 FYNNEI. The CDR3 has 18 amino acids. Trimming removed 5 bases from V and 2 bases from J; junction bases left unmatched: 8. The CDR3 is CASSWWTSGGTPYNEQFF. Here the CDR3 DNA reads TGTGCCAGCAGTTGGTGGACTAGCGGGGGGACCCCCTACAATGAGCAGTTCTTC.

This chain uses TRBV19 with TRBJ2-2; D perhaps matches TRBD2 (6 bases). Trimming left V 3 bases short and J 1 base short, with 12 bases between. Germline-derived CDR1 and CDR2 are LNHDA and SQIVND (reference sequence). The CDR3 runs 16 residues. This chain's CDR3 is CASSIGRMWNTGELFF. The CDR3 coding sequence is TGTGCCAGTAGTATTGGGAGGATGTGGAACACCGGGGAGCTGTTTTTT.

The chain recombines TRBV5-1 with TRBJ2-3; 8 bases are a match to TRBD2. Germline CDR1 is SGHRS and CDR2 is YFSETQ. J was trimmed by 0 bases and V by 4 bases; bases with no gene match: 13. The CDR3 consists of 18 residues. The CDR3 DNA is TGCGCCAGCAGCCCGAGGGCTAGCGGGTTATCTAGCACAGATACGCAGTATTTT. Amino acids: CASSPRASGLSSTDTQYF.

V usage is TRBV7-9 and J usage is TRBJ1-2, with D unresolved. The CDR3 length is 13 residues. Germline assignment: CDR1 SEHNR and CDR2 FQNEAQ (reference sequence). V was clipped by 3 bases and J by 6 bases, with 11 bases between them. CDR3 nucleotide sequence: TGTGCCAGCAGCTTTAGGGAGGCGGATGGCTACACCTTC. The encoded protein is CASSFREADGYTF.